Below, 21 T cell receptor beta chains from the same sample are listed, as sequenced in a study of cytomegalovirus exposure and HLA in healthy donors. The PCR made use of 60 Vbeta and 13 Jbeta primers. TCRdb's copy holds only in-frame clones and misses some; the assay was immunoSEQ multiplex PCR. The sample contains 150,000 to 200,000 clones, over 60% of which appear only once. The material sequenced was PBMCs. The source of these receptors is a woman in her forties or fifties in good health and CMV-seronegative.

The chain couples TRBV13 to TRBJ1-3; maybe TRBD1 (6 bases). Germline CDR1 is PRHDT and CDR2 is FYEKMQ (reference sequence). V lost 6 bases and J 0 bases, leaving 21 bases between the germline ends. The CDR3 is 18 residues long. The CDR3: CASRWGPRGRASGNTIYF. In DNA, the CDR3 is TGTGCCAGCAGATGGGGCCCCAGGGGCCGAGCCTCTGGAAACACCATATATTTT.

Comment on this clone: This specimen includes other DNA sequences encoding the same CDR3. The CDR3 protein is CASSRTGGHEQYF. In DNA form, the CDR3 reads TGTGCCAGTAGTAGGACAGGGGGCCACGAGCAGTACTTC. V usage is TRBV19 and J usage is TRBJ2-7; 11 bases map to TRBD1. Germline CDR1 is LNHDA and CDR2 is SQIVND (reference sequence). Trimming at V came to 4 bases and at J to 5 bases, leaving 1 base not matched to a gene. The CDR3 totals 13 residues.

The chain combines TRBV9 with TRBJ2-6, with TRBD1 as a possible D gene (5 bases). CDR1 and CDR2 from the germline V gene are SGDLS and YYNGEE. The CDR3 contains 15 residues. V was pared by 0 bases and J by 2 bases, with 6 bases between. The chain's CDR3 is CASSVEGTGANVLTF. As DNA, the CDR3 is TGTGCCAGCAGCGTAGAGGGGACTGGGGCCAACGTCCTGACTTTC.

On this clone itself: One end of the junction varies from germline; a read error may be responsible. Other DNA sequences within the sample encode an identical CDR3. The chain uses TRBV7-2 and TRBJ1-6, with TRBD1 identical over 7 bases. CDR1 and CDR2 (germline): SGHTA, FQGNSA. The CDR3 has 16 amino acids. CDR3 region: CASSLARQGVNSPLHF. DNA for the CDR3: TGTGCCAGCAGCTTAGCGCGGCAGGGGGTTAATTCCCCCCTCCACTTT.

The V gene is TRBV19, the J gene TRBJ2-4; 11 positions match TRBD1. Germline CDR1 LNHDA, CDR2 SQIVND (reference sequence). The CDR3 extends over 15 amino acids. J gave up 15 bases and V 6 bases, and 16 bases lay outside the gene matches. The CDR3 protein is CASSLPGQGVTFAYF. The CDR3, as DNA: TGTGCCAGTAGCTTACCGGGACAGGGGGTTACTTTTGCGTACTTC.

This chain links TRBV27 with TRBJ1-3; 9 positions match TRBD1. CDR1 and CDR2 (germline): MNHEY, SMNVEV (reference sequence). V lost 1 base to trimming and J lost 5 bases; unmatched junction nucleotides: 9. This CDR3 comprises 17 residues. CDR3 loop: CASSLLGDREGRNTIYF. The CDR3 DNA reads TGTGCCAGCAGTTTATTGGGGGACAGGGAAGGCAGAAACACCATATATTTT.

This chain joins TRBV19 and TRBJ2-5; 12 nucleotides line up with TRBD2. The J call is uncertain, as TRBJ2-7 better fits the DNA end. CDR1 and CDR2 from the germline V gene are LNHDA and SQIVND (reference sequence). The CDR3 covers 17 residues. CDR3 DNA sequence: TGTGCCAGTAGTATAGGACTAGCGGGAGAAATCCTCTACGAGCAGTACTTC. This translates into CASSIGLAGEILYEQYF.

This clone came up a few times. The V gene is TRBV7-2, the J gene TRBJ1-5, with D hard to call. Germline V gene sequence: CDR1 SGHTA, CDR2 FQGNSA. This CDR3 comprises 15 residues. V gave up 5 bases and J gave up 1 base, with 12 bases separating them. CDR3 sequence (DNA): TGTGCCAGCAGCCAAGAGGCAGTAAGCAATCAGCCCCAGCATTTT. Protein sequence: CASSQEAVSNQPQHF.

This clone was found a few times. This sequence joins TRBV6-5 and TRBJ1-1; no clear D. The CDR3 length is 13 residues. V lost 1 base and J 6 bases, leaving 9 bases between the germline ends. CDR1 is MNHEY, CDR2 SVGAGI, per germline. The CDR3 loop is CASSYFSAAEAFF. The CDR3 nucleotides are TGTGCCAGCAGTTACTTTTCGGCGGCTGAAGCTTTCTTT.

The CDR3 nucleotides read TGTGCCAGCAGTTTATTTGGGGCGACTAATGAAAAACTGTTTTTT. Translating it yields CASSLFGATNEKLFF. J is TRBJ1-4 and V is TRBV28; D possibly corresponds to TRBD1 (5 bases). CDR3 length: 15 residues. CDR1 and CDR2 (germline): MDHEN, SYDVKM. The V gene lost 1 base and the J gene lost 2 bases, with 8 bases spanning the gap.

The rearrangement uses TRBV11-2 and TRBJ2-5, with D unclear. Germline values: CDR1 SGHAT, CDR2 FQNNGV. CDR3 length: 12 amino acids. With 0 bases removed from V and 7 bases from J, the gap between germline ends came to 6 bases. CDR3 coding DNA: TGTGCCAGCAGCTTAGATCGACTGACCCAGTACTTC. Protein: CASSLDRLTQYF.

The chain employs TRBV20-1 and TRBJ2-7; D is perhaps TRBD2 (6 bases). Germline V gives CDR1 DFQATT, CDR2 SNEGSKA (reference sequence). The CDR3 is 11 amino acids. V gave up 0 bases and J gave up 8 bases, with 8 bases separating them. The CDR3, as DNA: TGCAGTGCTAGAGATGGGACTCAGCAGTACTTC. It is translated as CSARDGTQQYF.

The J gene is TRBJ2-3, the V gene TRBV25-1; D is possibly TRBD2 (7 bases). Trimming removed 5 bases at V and 4 bases at J, with 13 bases between. Germline CDR1 is MGHDK and CDR2 is SYGVNS. The CDR3 sequence is 14 residues long. The CDR3 region has the DNA TGTGCCAGCAGTCGGGCCGGGGGGCCAGATACGCAGTATTTT. It codes for CASSRAGGPDTQYF.

This clone has just one count. The chain recombines TRBV19 with TRBJ2-1, with 7 bases aligning to TRBD2. Germline-derived CDR1 and CDR2 are LNHDA and SQIVND (reference sequence). This CDR3 spans 18 amino acids. Unmatched junction bases numbered 9, after V lost 1 base and J lost 0 bases. The CDR3 loop is CASSIAGPSGSSYNEQFF. CDR3 nucleotides: TGTGCCAGTAGTATAGCGGGACCTAGCGGAAGCTCCTACAATGAGCAGTTCTTC.

This chain connects TRBV30 to TRBJ1-2, with 10 bases that match TRBD1. Germline V gives CDR1 GTSNPN, CDR2 SVGIG (reference sequence). The CDR3 length is 14 residues. Germline trimming cut 3 bases from V and 3 bases from J; bases unmatched to any gene: 4. The CDR3 region is CAWRGQGSDYGYTF. The CDR3 DNA reads as TGTGCCTGGAGGGGACAGGGGTCGGACTATGGCTACACCTTC.

This clone was detected only once. V gene TRBV27 combines with J gene TRBJ1-2; D is perhaps TRBD1 (5 bases). This CDR3 has 14 amino acids. Germline V lookup: CDR1 MNHEY, CDR2 SMNVEV (reference sequence). V lost 2 bases and J lost 8, with 15 bases in between. In nucleotides, the CDR3 is TGTGCCAGCAGTTTAAGGATCGGGGGGATAGGCTACACCTTC. The encoded protein is CASSLRIGGIGYTF.

The gene calls are TRBV28 and TRBJ2-2; maybe TRBD1 (6 bases). From germline, CDR1 is MDHEN and CDR2 SYDVKM. Between the trimmed V and J ends, which lost 6 bases and 1 base, there was a span of 9 bases. This CDR3 has 14 residues. In DNA form, the CDR3 reads TGTGCCAGCAGAGGACAGCTGAACACCGGGGAGCTGTTTTTT. Protein product: CASRGQLNTGELFF.

The CDR3 nucleotides are TGTGCCAGCAGTTACTCTGGACTGGTGGACACTGAAGCTTTCTTT. This encodes CASSYSGLVDTEAFF. V usage is TRBV6-5 and J usage is TRBJ1-1; D unclear. CDR3 size: 15 residues. Trimming cost V 0 bases and J 3 bases, with 11 bases left between them. Germline loops: CDR1 MNHEY, CDR2 SVGAGI.

The rearrangement links TRBV9 to TRBJ2-7, with no clear D. The CDR3 extends over 14 amino acids. V lost 0 bases, J lost 0 bases, and 7 bases lay in between. CDR1 and CDR2 (germline): SGDLS, YYNGEE. CDR3 protein: CASSVVAVSYEQYF. The CDR3 DNA reads TGTGCCAGCAGCGTAGTTGCGGTCTCCTACGAGCAGTACTTC.

This clone showed up just a few times. The chain has TRBV9 and TRBJ1-2, with D hard to call. Germline V gene sequence: CDR1 SGDLS, CDR2 YYNGEE. The V end lost 4 bases, the J end lost 10 bases, and 14 bases lay between the germline ends. CDR3 length: 12 residues. CDR3 protein: CASSPTMEVYTF. CDR3 in DNA: TGTGCCAGCAGCCCCACTATGGAGGTCTACACCTTC. Full variable domain (rest looked up from reference TRBV9 and TRBJ1-2): DSGVTQTPKHLITATGQRVTLRCSPRSGDLSVYWYQQSLDQGLQFLIQYYNGEERAKGNILERFSAQQFPDLHSELNLSSLELGDSALYFCASSPTMEVYTFGSGTRLTVV.

The chain combines TRBV30 with TRBJ1-2; no reliable D call. The CDR3 has 13 residues. From germline, CDR1 is GTSNPN and CDR2 SVGIG (reference sequence). The V and J ends lost 1 base and 1 base respectively, with 7 bases between them. CDR3 amino acids: CAWSAQDNYGYTF. The CDR3 bases are TGTGCCTGGAGTGCACAAGATAACTATGGCTACACCTTC.